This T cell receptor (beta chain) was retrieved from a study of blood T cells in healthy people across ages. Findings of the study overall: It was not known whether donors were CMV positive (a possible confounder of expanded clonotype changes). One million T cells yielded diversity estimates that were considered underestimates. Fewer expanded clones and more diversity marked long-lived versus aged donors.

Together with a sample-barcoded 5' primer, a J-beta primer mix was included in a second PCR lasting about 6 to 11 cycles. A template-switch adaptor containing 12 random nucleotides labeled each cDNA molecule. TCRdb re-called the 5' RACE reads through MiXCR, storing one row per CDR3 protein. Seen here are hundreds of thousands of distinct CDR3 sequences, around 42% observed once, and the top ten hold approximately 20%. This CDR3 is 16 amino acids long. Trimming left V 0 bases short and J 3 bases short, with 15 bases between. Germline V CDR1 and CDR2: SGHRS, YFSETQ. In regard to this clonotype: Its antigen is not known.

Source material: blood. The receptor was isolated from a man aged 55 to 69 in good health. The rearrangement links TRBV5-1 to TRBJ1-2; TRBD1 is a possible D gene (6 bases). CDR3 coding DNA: TGCGCCAGCAGCTTGGGGGGGCCCGAGGGCTACTATGGCTACACCTTC. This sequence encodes CASSLGGPEGYYGYTF.